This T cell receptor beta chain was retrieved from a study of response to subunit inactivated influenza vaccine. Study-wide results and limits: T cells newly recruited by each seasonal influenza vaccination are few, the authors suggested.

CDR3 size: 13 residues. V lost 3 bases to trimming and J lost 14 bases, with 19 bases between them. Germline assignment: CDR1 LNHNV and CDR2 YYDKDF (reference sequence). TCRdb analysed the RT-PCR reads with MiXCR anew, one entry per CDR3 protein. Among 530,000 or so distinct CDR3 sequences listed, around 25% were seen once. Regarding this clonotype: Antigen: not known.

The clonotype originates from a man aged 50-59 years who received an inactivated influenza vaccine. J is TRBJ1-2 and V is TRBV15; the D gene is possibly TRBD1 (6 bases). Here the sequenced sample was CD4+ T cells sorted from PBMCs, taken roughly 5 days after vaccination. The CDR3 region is CATSRTLQGLSTF. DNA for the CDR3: TGTGCCACCAGCAGGACTCTACAGGGTTTATCGACCTTC.